Shown below are 30 T cell receptor beta chains from a single sample sequenced in a study of control samples from healthy donors and cancer patients (dated by TCRdb to the early 2020s). Library creation used the immunoSEQ multiplex PCR assay. TCRdb re-hosts the immuneACCESS table, in-frame sequences only. Its copies lack some clones; in the studies checked, an unresolved V gene accounts for under half of them, and the cause for the rest is not known. Within this sample are 200,000 or so clones, with just under 95% of them counted one time only. Clones ranked in the top ten supply roughly 1.6% of the sample. Sequences were obtained from blood. Receptors were obtained from a man in his forties or fifties in good health.

The genes are TRBV3-1 (or the pseudogene TRBV3-2) and TRBJ1-1; a weak D match, TRBD1 (6 bases). Trimming took off 4 bases at V and 1 base at J, with 10 bases between the two ends. The CDR3 loop spans 14 amino acids. The germline V gene encodes CDR1 LGHDT and CDR2 YNNKEL (reference sequence). CDR3 bases: TGTGCCAGCAGCCGACAGGCAACGAACACTGAAGCTTTCTTT. This gives the protein CASSRQATNTEAFF.

In this sample, this clone turned up once. The rearrangement uses TRBV6-5 and TRBJ1-3; unclear D gene. CDR1 and CDR2 (germline): MNHEY, SVGAGI. This CDR3 region has 12 residues. V gave up 8 bases and J gave up 2 bases, with 7 bases separating them. The CDR3, as DNA: TGTGCCAGCTTATCCCCTGGAAACACCATATATTTT. This sequence encodes CASLSPGNTIYF.

This rearrangement joins TRBV15 to TRBJ2-5; D is undetermined. CDR3 length equals 15 residues. CDR1 and CDR2 from the germline V gene are LNHNV and YYDKDF (reference sequence). V was trimmed by 1 base and J by 2 bases, leaving 11 bases between them. The DNA for the CDR3 is TGTGCCACCAGCAGAGGACCCGCTACTCAAGAGACCCAGTACTTC. Translation gives CATSRGPATQETQYF.

The chain carries TRBV10-3 and TRBJ2-3, with 8 bases that match TRBD2. The germline V gene encodes CDR1 ENHRY and CDR2 SYGVKD. The CDR3 is 16 amino acids. Losses at the gene ends were 0 bases for V and 0 bases for J; bases not matched to a gene: 2. Here the CDR3 reads CAISESGGGSTDTQYF. The CDR3 bases are TGTGCCATCAGTGAGTCGGGCGGGGGGAGCACAGATACGCAGTATTTT.

The chain is built from TRBV11-2 and TRBJ2-5; tentative D call: TRBD2 (5 bases). This CDR3 comprises 15 residues. Germline V CDR1 and CDR2: SGHAT, FQNNGV. Between the trimmed V and J ends, which lost 4 bases and 2 bases, there was a span of 14 bases. The CDR3 DNA follows: TGTGCCAGCAGCTGGAGGACTGACGATCAAGAGACCCAGTACTTC. This encodes CASSWRTDDQETQYF.

The chain uses TRBV3-1 (or the pseudogene TRBV3-2) and TRBJ1-2; D gene unclear. The CDR3 is made up of 13 amino acids. Germline-derived CDR1 and CDR2 are LGHDT and YNNKEL (reference sequence). V lost 4 bases and J 6 bases, leaving 12 bases between the germline ends. CDR3 DNA sequence: TGTGCCAGCAGCCCGTCCGGGTGGGATGGCTACACCTTC. This encodes CASSPSGWDGYTF.

V is TRBV5-8 and J is TRBJ1-5; D is unclear. The V end was cut by 0 bases, the J end by 5 bases, with 3 bases between. The CDR3 is made up of 12 amino acids. The germline CDR1 and CDR2 sequences are SGHTS and YDEGEE. CDR3 region: CASSLAHQPQHF. DNA of the CDR3: TGTGCCAGCAGCTTGGCCCATCAGCCCCAGCATTTT.

This clone was counted a single time. This rearrangement joins TRBV28 to TRBJ1-3; 7 bases are shared with TRBD1. The length of the CDR3 is 13 residues. V shed 7 bases and J 5 bases; nucleotides not matched to a gene: 5. Germline assignment: CDR1 MDHEN and CDR2 SYDVKM. The CDR3 region is CASKTGTRNTIYF. CDR3 in DNA: TGTGCCAGCAAGACAGGGACTAGAAACACCATATATTTT.

V and J are TRBV5-1 and TRBJ2-7; the match to TRBD1 covers 7 bases. J lost 0 bases, V lost 4 bases, and 4 bases had no gene match. The length of the CDR3 is 14 residues. Germline CDR1 and CDR2: SGHRS and YFSETQ. CDR3 coding DNA: TGCGCCAGCAGCCGGGACAGTAGCTCCTACGAGCAGTACGTC. Translated: CASSRDSSSYEQYV.

This sequence joins TRBV11-2 and TRBJ1-6, with D possibly being TRBD1 (5 bases). This CDR3 is 14 amino acids long. The V gene lost 4 bases and the J gene lost 6 bases, with 10 bases spanning the gap. CDR1 and CDR2 from the germline V gene are SGHAT and FQNNGV. The CDR3 coding sequence is TGTGCCAGCAGCTCTCAGGGAAGTAATTCACCCCTCCACTTT. It encodes CASSSQGSNSPLHF.

In DNA form, the CDR3 reads TGTGCCAGCAGCCGATGTGGGTATACGGCTGAAGCTTTCTTT. As protein: CASSRCGYTAEAFF. The gene calls are TRBV21-1 and TRBJ1-1. TRBV21-1 is a documented pseudogene. The CDR3 is made up of 14 amino acids.

V and J are TRBV7-2 and TRBJ1-3, with D possibly matching TRBD1 (6 bases). Germline lookup yields CDR1 SGHTA and CDR2 FQGNSA. There are 16 residues in the CDR3. The V and J ends lost 2 bases and 1 base respectively, with 12 bases between them. The CDR3 DNA reads TGTGCCAGCAGCTTATGGGAGGGGGGGTCTGGAAACACCATATATTTT. Translated, it gives CASSLWEGGSGNTIYF. Variable domain in full (rest from reference TRBV7-2 and TRBJ1-3): GAGVSQSPSNKVTEKGKDVELRCDPISGHTALYWYRQSLGQGLEFLIYFQGNSAPDKSGLPSDRFSAERTGGSVSTLTIQRTQQEDSAVYLCASSLWEGGSGNTIYFGEGSWLTVV.

The chain joins TRBV3-1 (or the pseudogene TRBV3-2) to TRBJ2-4; 11 positions match TRBD2. Per the germline V gene, CDR1 is LGHDT and CDR2 is YNNKEL (reference sequence). The CDR3 runs 14 residues. V gave up 2 bases and J gave up 16 bases; unmatched junction bases: 10. This CDR3 is CASSQWLAGGGEYF. Here the CDR3 DNA reads TGTGCCAGCAGCCAATGGCTAGCGGGGGGTGGAGAATACTTC.

The chain carries TRBV11-2 and TRBJ1-3; D uncertain. V lost 7 bases to trimming and J lost 0 bases, with 19 bases between them. Germline V gives CDR1 SGHAT, CDR2 FQNNGV. The CDR3 has 17 amino acids. The CDR3 here is CASTLGPQARSGNTIYF. The CDR3 DNA sequence: TGTGCCAGCACCCTAGGTCCCCAAGCCCGCTCTGGAAACACCATATATTTT.

V and J are TRBV3-1 (or the pseudogene TRBV3-2) and TRBJ1-6; possible D gene TRBD1, 6 bases. The length of the CDR3 is 16 residues. Between the trimmed V and J ends, which lost 4 bases and 7 bases, there was a span of 17 bases. Germline V gene sequence: CDR1 LGHDT, CDR2 YNNKEL (reference sequence). The DNA for the CDR3 is TGTGCCAGCAGCCGGGACCTCAGGGGAGGGAATTCACCCCTCCACTTT. Translation gives CASSRDLRGGNSPLHF.

The rearrangement links TRBV27 to TRBJ2-7; no firm D call. The CDR3 totals 12 residues. Per germline, CDR1 MNHEY and CDR2 SMNVEV (reference sequence). V was pared by 0 bases and J by 5 bases, with 5 bases between. This CDR3 is CASSLSGNEQYF. CDR3 DNA: TGTGCCAGCAGTTTATCGGGTAACGAGCAGTACTTC.

The chain recombines TRBV5-1 with TRBJ2-5; D may be TRBD1 (5 bases). This CDR3 has 13 amino acids. The germline V gene encodes CDR1 SGHRS and CDR2 YFSETQ. Trimming stripped 0 bases from V and 5 bases from J, with 8 bases between. The CDR3 region has the DNA TGCGCCAGCAGCTTGGGGGGCCGTGAGACCCAGTACTTC. Its protein product is CASSLGGRETQYF.

The chain couples TRBV28 to TRBJ2-2, with D possibly matching TRBD2 (5 bases). The CDR3 is made up of 13 amino acids. Germline CDR1 is MDHEN and CDR2 is SYDVKM. V was shortened by 6 bases and J by 2 bases, with 7 bases between the two germline ends. CDR3 DNA: TGTGCCAGCAGGGCGGGTAACACCGGGGAGCTGTTTTTT. Encoded protein: CASRAGNTGELFF.

The chain joins TRBV4-2 to TRBJ2-7; the D gene is possibly TRBD2 (5 bases). CDR1 is LGHNA and CDR2 is YNFKEQ in the germline V gene. The CDR3 totals 16 residues. V lost 4 bases and J 0 bases, leaving 16 bases between the germline ends. CDR3 DNA: TGTGCCAGCAGCCTTCCTGCCCCCGGGGACTCCTACGAGCAGTACGTC. This sequence encodes CASSLPAPGDSYEQYV.

The chain is built from TRBV2 and TRBJ2-1; the match to TRBD2 covers 8 bases. The germline CDR1 and CDR2 sequences are SNHLY and FYNNEI. V lost 8 bases, J lost 2 bases, and 5 bases stayed unmatched. This CDR3 has 14 amino acids. CDR3 amino acids: CASQSGGPYNEQFF. The CDR3 DNA reads TGTGCCAGCCAGAGCGGGGGCCCCTACAATGAGCAGTTCTTC.

V gene TRBV15 combines with J gene TRBJ2-5, with a weak D call TRBD1 (6 bases). Germline V gives CDR1 LNHNV, CDR2 YYDKDF (reference sequence). This CDR3 has 14 amino acids. V lost 3 bases to trimming and J lost 3 bases, with 11 bases between them. CDR3 sequence reads: CATSSRGQEETQYF. The CDR3 nucleotides read TGTGCCACCAGCAGCAGGGGCCAGGAAGAGACCCAGTACTTC.

The chain employs TRBV10-1 and TRBJ2-3, with 8 bases fitting TRBD2. V lost 4 bases and J lost 2; bases outside the gene matches: 11. Germline CDR1 reads WNHNN; CDR2 reads SYGVQD (reference sequence). This CDR3 is 17 amino acids long. The CDR3 protein is CASSGELAGKNTDTQYF. The CDR3 DNA sequence: TGCGCCAGCAGTGGGGAATTAGCGGGAAAAAACACAGATACGCAGTATTTT.

V is TRBV19 and J is TRBJ1-1, with TRBD1 identical over 8 bases. The CDR3 totals 11 residues. V trimming: 7 bases; J trimming: 8 bases; junction bases outside the gene matches: 3. Germline values: CDR1 LNHDA, CDR2 SQIVND (reference sequence). DNA for the CDR3: TGTGCCAGTACTCACAGGGGGGAAGCTTTCTTT. Residues: CASTHRGEAFF.

The V gene is TRBV29-1, the J gene TRBJ1-1; D is possibly TRBD1 (5 bases). CDR3 length: 13 residues. Between the trimmed V and J ends, which lost 4 bases and 4 bases, there was a span of 13 bases. CDR1 and CDR2 (germline): SQVTM, ANQGSEA. The CDR3 loop reads CSVAIQGSTEAFF. The CDR3 bases are TGCAGCGTTGCGATTCAGGGATCCACTGAAGCTTTCTTT.

A single count supports this clone. The rearrangement links TRBV5-4 to TRBJ2-1; D ambiguous. Trimming shortened V by 0 bases and J by 5 bases, and 6 bases separated the two germline ends. Germline V lookup: CDR1 SGHNT, CDR2 YYREEE (reference sequence). CDR3 length: 13 amino acids. CDR3 nucleotides: TGTGCCAGCAGCTTGGCTAAGAACAATGAGCAGTTCTTC. Translated: CASSLAKNNEQFF.

The rearrangement uses TRBV18 and TRBJ1-1; D may be TRBD1 (6 bases). This CDR3 spans 16 amino acids. CDR1 is KGHSH, CDR2 LQKENI, per germline. The V end was cut by 3 bases, the J end by 0 bases, with 14 bases between. The chain's CDR3 is CASSPPGKGVNTEAFF. The CDR3 coding sequence is TGTGCCAGCTCACCTCCGGGGAAGGGGGTGAACACTGAAGCTTTCTTT.

The rearrangement uses TRBV7-3 and TRBJ1-4; 10 bases fit TRBD1. Looked up from germline, CDR1 is SGHTA and CDR2 is FQGTGA. The CDR3 is 15 residues long. Losses at the gene ends were 0 bases for V and 8 bases for J; bases not matched to a gene: 3. The CDR3 is CASSLTGTGEEKLFF. The CDR3 DNA reads as TGTGCCAGCAGCTTAACCGGGACAGGGGAAGAAAAACTGTTTTTT.

The chain uses TRBV28 and TRBJ1-5; D might be TRBD1 (6 bases). V was pared by 5 bases and J by 5 bases, with 16 bases between. Germline V lookup: CDR1 MDHEN, CDR2 SYDVKM. The CDR3 length is 15 residues. CDR3 in DNA: TGTGCCAGCAGTCCCCGGGGGAAGGGGGATCAGCCCCAGCATTTT. This gives the protein CASSPRGKGDQPQHF.

The genes are TRBV6-6 and TRBJ1-1; D is undetermined. Trimming cost V 6 bases and J 0 bases, with 11 bases left between them. Per the germline V gene, CDR1 is MNHNY and CDR2 is SVGAGI (reference sequence). There are 14 residues in the CDR3. This CDR3 reads CASRRLGLNTEAFF. In nucleotides, the CDR3 is TGTGCCAGCAGACGACTGGGGTTGAACACTGAAGCTTTCTTT.

The J gene is TRBJ2-2, the V gene TRBV19; 10 bases are a match to TRBD1. Germline lookup yields CDR1 LNHDA and CDR2 SQIVND (reference sequence). Losses at the gene ends were 5 bases for V and 4 bases for J; bases not matched to a gene: 1. This CDR3 is built from 14 residues. This CDR3 reads CASSGDRGTGELFF. For the CDR3, the DNA is TGTGCCAGTAGTGGGGACAGGGGCACCGGGGAGCTGTTTTTT. Supplemented by reference TRBV19 and TRBJ2-2, the full variable domain reads DGGITQSPKYLFRKEGQNVTLSCEQNLNHDAMYWYRQDPGQGLRLIYYSQIVNDFQKGDIAEGYSVSREKKESFPLTVTSAQKNPTAFYLCASSGDRGTGELFFGEGSRLTVL.